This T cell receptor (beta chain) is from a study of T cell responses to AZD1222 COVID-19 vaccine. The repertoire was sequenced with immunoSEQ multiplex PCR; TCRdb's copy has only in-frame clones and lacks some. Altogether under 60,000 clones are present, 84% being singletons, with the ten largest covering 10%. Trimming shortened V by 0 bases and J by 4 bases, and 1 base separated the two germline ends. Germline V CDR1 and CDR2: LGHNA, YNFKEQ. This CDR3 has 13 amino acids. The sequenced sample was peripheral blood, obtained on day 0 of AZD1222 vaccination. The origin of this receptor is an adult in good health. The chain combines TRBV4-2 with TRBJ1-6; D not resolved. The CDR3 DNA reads TGTGCCAGCAGCCAAGAATATAATTCACCCCTCCACTTT. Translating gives CASSQEYNSPLHF.